This passage covers 2 T cell receptor beta chains from one sample sequenced in a study of immune evolution from preneoplasia to lung adenocarcinoma. TCRdb's copy holds only in-frame clones and misses some; the assay was immunoSEQ multiplex PCR. The table lists about 11,000 clones, approximately 83% of them singletons, with about 30% in the top ten. The sequenced sample was FFPE normal lung tissue adjacent to the tumor. The receptor set was obtained from a person in their sixties with lung adenocarcinoma. Some clones in this sample may be carry-over from other donors' samples.

V is TRBV6-5 and J is TRBJ1-4; D unresolved. CDR3 length: 16 residues. Trimming shortened V by 2 bases and J by 4 bases, and 14 bases separated the two germline ends. CDR1 is MNHEY, CDR2 SVGAGI, per germline. The CDR3 DNA reads as TGTGCCAGCAGTTACGAGCGTAACAGAATTAATGAAAAACTGTTTTTT. This gives the protein CASSYERNRINEKLFF.

This clone was seen only a few times. V gene TRBV5-8 combines with J gene TRBJ1-2; TRBD1 agrees at 7 bases. Trimming at V came to 4 bases and at J to 3 bases, leaving 6 bases not matched to a gene. The germline V gene has CDR1 SGHTS and CDR2 YDEGEE. This CDR3 has 14 amino acids. The CDR3 DNA sequence: TGTGCCAGCAGCCGACAGGGTTTGTACTATGGCTACACCTTC. Protein product: CASSRQGLYYGYTF.